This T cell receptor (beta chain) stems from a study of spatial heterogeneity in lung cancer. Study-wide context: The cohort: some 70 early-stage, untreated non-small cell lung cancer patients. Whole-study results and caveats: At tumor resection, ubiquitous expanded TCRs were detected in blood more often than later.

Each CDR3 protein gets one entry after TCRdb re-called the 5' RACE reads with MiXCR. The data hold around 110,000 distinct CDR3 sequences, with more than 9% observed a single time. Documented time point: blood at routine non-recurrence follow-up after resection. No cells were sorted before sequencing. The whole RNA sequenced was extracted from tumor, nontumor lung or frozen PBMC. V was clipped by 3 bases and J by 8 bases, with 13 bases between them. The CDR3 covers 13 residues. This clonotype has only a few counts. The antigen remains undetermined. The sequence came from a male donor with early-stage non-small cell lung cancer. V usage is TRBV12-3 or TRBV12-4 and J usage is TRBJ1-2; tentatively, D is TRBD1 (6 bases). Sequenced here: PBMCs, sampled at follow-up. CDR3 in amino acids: CASSFDRRLGYTF. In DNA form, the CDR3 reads TGTGCCAGCAGTTTTGACAGGAGATTAGGCTACACCTTC.